Listed below are T cell receptor beta chains from one sample, sequenced in a study of T cells after yellow fever vaccination. TCRdb used MiXCR to reprocess the 5' RACE reads, holding one entry per CDR3 protein. The top ten hold over 2.5% of the sample, which has 100,000 to 150,000 distinct CDR3 sequences, 7.2% seen once. Sequenced here: CD4+ T cells sorted from PBMCs, sampled more than 35 days after the first yellow fever vaccination. The receptor source for this set is a young man who received the YFV17D yellow fever vaccine. CDR3s include the opening cysteine and the closing phenylalanine or tryptophan. The D gene is left open where the match is weak. Sizes are listed as once, few, many or a size class.

d_call j_call cdr3_length clone_size v_call cdr3_aa cdr3_nt
NA TRBJ2-2 14 many TRBV12-3/TRBV12-4 CASGPYGNTGELFF TGTGCCAGCGGCCCCTACGGGAACACCGGGGAGCTGTTTTTT
TRBD1 TRBJ2-7 14 few TRBV20-1 CSAILPGQGGEQYF TGCAGTGCTATTCTACCGGGACAGGGGGGCGAGCAGTACTTC
TRBD1 TRBJ2-2 17 many TRBV30 CAWSPPTGTGGFGELFF TGTGCCTGGAGTCCCCCAACCGGGACAGGGGGCTTCGGGGAGCTGTTTTTT
NA TRBJ2-5 17 few TRBV7-2 CASSPRPPGRPKGTQYF TGTGCCAGCAGCCCGCGACCCCCGGGACGCCCTAAAGGGACCCAGTACTTC
TRBD1 TRBJ2-3 16 many TRBV4-3 CASSQGTGTRTDTQYF TGCGCCAGCAGCCAAGGGACAGGGACTCGCACAGATACGCAGTATTTT
TRBD2 TRBJ2-5 16 many TRBV5-1 CASSPTGTSGQETQYF TGCGCCAGCAGCCCGACAGGGACTAGCGGACAAGAGACCCAGTACTTC
NA TRBJ2-6 15 many TRBV12-3/TRBV12-4 CASSKTNSGANVLTF TGTGCCAGCAGCAAGACCAACTCCGGGGCCAACGTCCTGACTTTC
NA TRBJ2-4 14 many TRBV7-2 CASSLSQGGNIQYF TGTGCCAGCAGCTTAAGCCAGGGCGGAAACATTCAGTACTTC
NA TRBJ2-5 15 many TRBV7-2 CASSTGGPYQETQYF TGTGCCAGCAGCACTGGCGGGCCGTACCAAGAGACCCAGTACTTC
TRBD1 TRBJ1-2 13 many TRBV5-1 CASSGDRASGYTF TGCGCCAGCAGCGGGGACAGGGCCTCTGGCTACACCTTC
TRBD1 TRBJ1-1 14 many TRBV7-8 CASSSRTGNTEAFF TGTGCCAGCAGCTCCCGGACAGGAAACACTGAAGCTTTCTTT
NA TRBJ2-6 16 few TRBV28 CASSYPGTPGANVLTF TGTGCCAGCAGTTATCCAGGGACCCCTGGGGCCAACGTCCTGACTTTC